This entry concerns a single TCR beta chain. Its matching antigen is unknown. This entry is derived from a study of CD4+ T cells in melanoma. General study findings and limits: Diverse differentiation states were reported for melanoma neoantigen-specific CD4+ T cells. CD8+ T cell, macrophage and B cell function reportedly correlated with neoantigen-specific CD4+ T cells.

Data came from immunoSEQ multiplex PCR; TCRdb stores just in-frame clones and leaves some out. The sample carries approximately 5,700 clones, 65% to 70% recorded once. The sequence derives from a human donor with melanoma. The sequenced sample consisted of cells from a culture (not recorded whether cultured in vitro).

The CDR3 region is CASSLVVGQGNEQYF. CDR3 sequence (DNA): TGTGCCAGCAGCTTAGTCGTCGGACAGGGGAACGAGCAGTACTTC. The chain uses TRBV7-8 and TRBJ2-7, with TRBD1 matching 9 bases. The V and J ends lost 1 base and 5 bases, in that order; junction bases with no gene match: 6. CDR3 length: 15 residues. Germline loops: CDR1 SGHVS, CDR2 FQNEAQ.